This TCR beta chain was retrieved from a study of prognosis after radiotherapy for stage I lung cancer. For the study at large: Newly diagnosed primary stage I lung tumors were found in 11 to 15 patients, while oligometastatic NSCLC after surgical resection of the primary tumor was found in five. The patients comprised fewer than 15 men and 5 or 6 women, spanning ages about 53 to 90 and having a median of 74.5 years. Alongside stereotactic body radiotherapy, concurrent therapy was given to no patient.

Many counts were recorded for this clonotype. On two occasions, one at each of two time points, approximately 5.6 milliliters of peripheral blood were drawn. The authors amplified TCR beta CDR3 from genomic DNA using two-round multiplex PCR. Individual primers that were specific to each TRBV and TRBJ gene served in first-round PCR. A single record per CDR3 protein comes from TCRdb applying MiXCR to the multiplex PCR reads. The table records 51,000 or so distinct CDR3 sequences, about a third of them present only once. This TCR derives from a donor aged 50 or older with non-small cell lung cancer. The sequencing here drew on PBMCs, taken before or after stereotactic body radiation therapy (not recorded which).

The CDR3 region has the DNA TGTGCCTGGAGTGACAGCTCTGGGGCCAACGTCCTGACTTTC. It is translated as CAWSDSSGANVLTF. This sequence joins TRBV30 and TRBJ2-6; D uncertain. Trimming left V 1 base short and J 0 bases short, with 4 bases between. This CDR3 comprises 14 residues. CDR1 is GTSNPN, CDR2 SVGIG, per germline (reference sequence). The full variable domain, completed using reference TRBV30 and TRBJ2-6, is SQTIHQWPATLVQPVGSPLSLECTVEGTSNPNLYWYRQAAGRGLQLLFYSVGIGQISSEVPQNLSASRPQDRQFILSSKKLLLSDSGFYLCAWSDSSGANVLTFGAGSRLTVL.